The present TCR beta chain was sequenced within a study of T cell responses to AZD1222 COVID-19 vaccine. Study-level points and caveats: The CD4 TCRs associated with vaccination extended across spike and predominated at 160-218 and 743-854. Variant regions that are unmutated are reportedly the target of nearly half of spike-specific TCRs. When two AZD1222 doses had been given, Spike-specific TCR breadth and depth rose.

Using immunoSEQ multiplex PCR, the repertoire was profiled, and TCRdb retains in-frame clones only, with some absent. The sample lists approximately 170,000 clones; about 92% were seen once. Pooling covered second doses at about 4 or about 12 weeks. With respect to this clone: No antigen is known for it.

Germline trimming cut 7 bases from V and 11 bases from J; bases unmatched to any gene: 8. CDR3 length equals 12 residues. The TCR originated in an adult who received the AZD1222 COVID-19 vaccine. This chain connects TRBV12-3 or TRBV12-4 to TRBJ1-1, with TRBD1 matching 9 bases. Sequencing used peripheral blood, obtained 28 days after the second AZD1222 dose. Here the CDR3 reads CASTATGGQAFF. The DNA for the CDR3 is TGTGCCAGCACCGCGACAGGGGGGCAGGCTTTCTTT.